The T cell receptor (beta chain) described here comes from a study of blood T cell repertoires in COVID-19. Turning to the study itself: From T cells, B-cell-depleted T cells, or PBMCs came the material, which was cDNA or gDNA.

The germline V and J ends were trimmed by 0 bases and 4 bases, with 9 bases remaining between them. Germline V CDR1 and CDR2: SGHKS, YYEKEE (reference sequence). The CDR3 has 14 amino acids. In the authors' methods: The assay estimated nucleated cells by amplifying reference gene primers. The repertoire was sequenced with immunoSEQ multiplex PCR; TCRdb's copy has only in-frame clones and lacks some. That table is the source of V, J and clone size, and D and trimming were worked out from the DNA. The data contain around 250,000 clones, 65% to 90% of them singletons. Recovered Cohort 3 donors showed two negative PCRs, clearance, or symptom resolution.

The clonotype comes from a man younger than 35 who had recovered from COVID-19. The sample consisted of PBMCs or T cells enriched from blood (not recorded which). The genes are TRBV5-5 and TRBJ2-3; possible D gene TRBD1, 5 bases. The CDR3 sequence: CASSLAGSPDTQYF. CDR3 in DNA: TGTGCCAGCAGCTTGGCAGGGTCCCCAGATACGCAGTATTTT.